Shown below are 24 T cell receptor beta chains from a single sample sequenced in a study of blood T cell repertoires in COVID-19. Libraries were prepared by immunoSEQ multiplex PCR; TCRdb keeps only in-frame clonotypes and omits some of them. The sample consists of roughly 250,000 clones, approximately 90% of them appearing once. What was sequenced was PBMCs or T cells enriched from blood (not recorded which). These receptors originate from a man aged 50-60 years who had been exposed to COVID-19.

This clone was seen just once. The rearrangement links TRBV24-1 to TRBJ1-5; 8 positions agree with TRBD1. CDR1 and CDR2 from the germline V gene are KGHDR and SFDVKD. The ends lost 3 bases at V and 7 bases at J; junction bases unmatched: 10. The CDR3 length is 16 residues. The CDR3 DNA sequence: TGTGCCACCAGTGATGCCTCGACAGGGGTAGGACAGCCCCAGCATTTT. Amino acid sequence: CATSDASTGVGQPQHF.

The genes are TRBV6-5 and TRBJ2-1; D may be TRBD2 (5 bases). This CDR3 contains 15 residues. The V gene's germline CDR1 is MNHEY and CDR2 SVGAGI. V lost 0 bases to trimming and J lost 2 bases, with 8 bases between them. CDR3 loop: CASSYSAATYNEQFF. CDR3 nucleotide sequence: TGTGCCAGCAGTTACTCAGCGGCGACCTACAATGAGCAGTTCTTC.

V and J are TRBV7-9 and TRBJ1-5; 7 positions match TRBD1. The CDR3 has 15 residues. Trimming cost V 1 base and J 3 bases; bases outside gene matches: 3. CDR1 is SEHNR and CDR2 is FQNEAQ in the germline V gene (reference sequence). This chain's CDR3 is CASSLGGTVNQPQHF. The CDR3 DNA sequence: TGTGCCAGCAGCTTAGGGGGGACAGTCAATCAGCCCCAGCATTTT.

The count of this clone is one. The chain couples TRBV11-2 to TRBJ2-2, with 7 positions matching TRBD2. Trimming took 4 bases from V and 7 from J; bases not matched to a gene: 12. This CDR3 has 16 residues. Germline lookup yields CDR1 SGHAT and CDR2 FQNNGV. The CDR3 DNA reads TGTGCCAGCAGCTCAAGAGGTGGACTAGGTGTCGGGGAGCTGTTTTTT. Amino acids: CASSSRGGLGVGELFF.

The chain uses TRBV6-5 and TRBJ2-7, with TRBD1 matching over 9 bases. The CDR3 runs to 15 residues. In germline, CDR1 is MNHEY, CDR2 SVGAGI. Trimming at V came to 10 bases and at J to 3 bases, leaving 13 bases not matched to a gene. CDR3 loop: CATSAGTGILYEQYF. For the CDR3, the DNA is TGTGCCACCTCAGCAGGGACAGGGATCCTCTACGAGCAGTACTTC.

The V and J genes are TRBV5-1 and TRBJ2-5; the D gene is possibly TRBD1 (6 bases). The germline V gene encodes CDR1 SGHRS and CDR2 YFSETQ. This CDR3 region has 13 residues. V was shortened by 6 bases and J by 4 bases, with 13 bases between the two germline ends. Here the CDR3 DNA reads TGCGCCAGCAAGACTACAGGGTCAGAGACCCAGTACTTC. Protein: CASKTTGSETQYF. The full variable domain, in which reference TRBV5-1 and TRBJ2-5 provide the parts outside the CDR3, is KAGVTQTPRYLIKTRGQQVTLSCSPISGHRSVSWYQQTPGQGLQFLFEYFSETQRNKGNFPGRFSGRQFSNSRSEMNVSTLELGDSALYLCASKTTGSETQYFGPGTRLLVL.

V gene TRBV7-3 combines with J gene TRBJ2-6; D uncertain. CDR3 length: 16 amino acids. Germline V gives CDR1 SGHTA, CDR2 FQGTGA. Trimming took off 5 bases at V and 0 bases at J, with 11 bases between the two ends. The CDR3 loop is CASSLLGHSGANVLTF. CDR3 bases: TGTGCCAGCAGCCTCCTCGGTCACTCTGGGGCCAACGTCCTGACTTTC.

V gene TRBV18 combines with J gene TRBJ1-1; D not resolved. The CDR3 runs to 14 residues. The V gene's germline CDR1 is KGHSH and CDR2 LQKENI. Trimming removed 3 bases from V and 4 bases from J, with 12 bases in between. CDR3 in DNA: TGTGCCAGCTCACCCGGGGTGGGCCTCACTGAAGCTTTCTTT. Protein: CASSPGVGLTEAFF.

The chain combines TRBV11-2 with TRBJ1-1; D not certain. The CDR3 extends over 14 amino acids. The germline gives CDR1 SGHAT, CDR2 FQNNGV. V was trimmed by 0 bases and J by 9 bases, leaving 14 bases between them. In DNA, the CDR3 is TGTGCCAGCAGCTTAGATCCAGACACCCCCCAAGCTTTCTTT. Amino acid sequence: CASSLDPDTPQAFF.

This clone came up a few times. J is TRBJ1-5 and V is TRBV10-2; unclear D gene. The V end lost 5 bases, the J end lost 0 bases, and 8 bases lay between the germline ends. Germline assignment: CDR1 WSHSY and CDR2 SAAADI. The CDR3 runs 14 residues. CDR3 loop: CASSFDTSNQPQHF. CDR3 bases: TGCGCCAGCAGTTTTGACACTAGCAATCAGCCCCAGCATTTT.

V and J are TRBV29-1 and TRBJ2-2; 9 bases agree with TRBD2. Trimming removed 4 bases from V and 0 bases from J; junction bases left unmatched: 9. The CDR3 runs to 17 residues. The V gene's germline CDR1 is SQVTM and CDR2 ANQGSEA. CDR3 in amino acids: CSVGLLAGTPNTGELFF. The CDR3 DNA reads as TGCAGCGTTGGACTTCTAGCGGGGACCCCGAACACCGGGGAGCTGTTTTTT.

This clone was detected only a few times. The CDR3: CAWSVRRGAPEQYF. CDR3 bases: TGTGCCTGGAGTGTACGGCGGGGGGCTCCAGAGCAGTACTTC. V usage is TRBV30 and J usage is TRBJ2-7; 8 nucleotides line up with TRBD2. Germline CDR1 and CDR2: GTSNPN and SVGIG (reference sequence). V gave up 0 bases and J gave up 7 bases; unmatched junction bases: 8. This CDR3 spans 14 amino acids.

About this clone itself: This specimen includes other DNA sequences encoding the same CDR3. V is TRBV2 and J is TRBJ1-5; 9 nucleotides line up with TRBD1. J lost 5 bases, V lost 4 bases, and 0 bases had no gene match. The CDR3 loop spans 13 amino acids. The germline gives CDR1 SNHLY, CDR2 FYNNEI. This CDR3 is CASSGQGDQPQHF. The CDR3 DNA is TGTGCCAGCAGTGGACAGGGGGATCAGCCCCAGCATTTT.

The chain is built from TRBV5-6 and TRBJ2-7; 8 nucleotides align to TRBD2. CDR1 SGHDT and CDR2 YYEEEE come from the germline V gene. V lost 0 bases to trimming and J lost 4 bases; unmatched junction nucleotides: 9. The CDR3 is 16 residues long. CDR3 bases: TGTGCCAGCAGCTTGGGAGGGCGGGGGGACGGATACGAGCAGTACTTC. This encodes CASSLGGRGDGYEQYF. The full variable domain, completed using reference TRBV5-6 and TRBJ2-7, is DAGVTQSPTHLIKTRGQQVTLRCSPKSGHDTVSWYQQALGQGPQFIFQYYEEEERQRGNFPDRFSGHQFPNYSSELNVNALLLGDSALYLCASSLGGRGDGYEQYFGPGTRLTVT.

This clone has only a few counts. This rearrangement joins TRBV15 to TRBJ2-3; TRBD1 agrees at 7 bases. Trimming at V came to 2 bases and at J to 2 bases, leaving 7 bases not matched to a gene. Germline V gives CDR1 LNHNV, CDR2 YYDKDF (reference sequence). This CDR3 has 16 residues. The CDR3 spells CATSRSPGQNTDTQYF. CDR3 DNA: TGTGCCACCAGCAGATCACCGGGACAGAACACAGATACGCAGTATTTT. The variable domain in full, with the rest retrieved from reference TRBV15 and TRBJ2-3, is DAMVIQNPRYQVTQFGKPVTLSCSQTLNHNVMYWYQQKSSQAPKLLFHYYDKDFNNEADTPDNFQSRRPNTSFCFLDIRSPGLGDTAMYLCATSRSPGQNTDTQYFGPGTRLTVL.

The genes are TRBV6-5 and TRBJ1-5, with D perhaps matching TRBD1 (5 bases). This CDR3 region has 14 residues. V was cut by 5 bases and J by 9 bases, with 17 bases left in between. CDR1 and CDR2 from the germline V gene are MNHEY and SVGAGI. This CDR3 reads CASSPDRIPRPQHF. The DNA of the CDR3 is TGTGCCAGCAGTCCCGACAGAATCCCTCGGCCCCAGCATTTT.

For this clone: Additional DNA sequences in this sample encode the identical CDR3. The CDR3 here is CASSLDRGGGYTF. DNA for the CDR3: TGTGCCAGCAGTTTGGACAGGGGGGGAGGCTACACCTTC. The chain carries TRBV12-3 or TRBV12-4 and TRBJ1-2; 10 bases align to TRBD1. Trimming took 3 bases from V and 8 from J; bases not matched to a gene: 3. The CDR3 loop spans 13 amino acids.

This clone has only one observation. The rearrangement joins TRBV7-8 to TRBJ2-1; 9 nucleotides agree with TRBD1. This CDR3 is 14 amino acids long. Germline V gives CDR1 SGHVS, CDR2 FQNEAQ. With V trimmed by 2 bases and J by 9 bases, 5 bases remained unmatched. This chain's CDR3 is CASSLLTGGGEQFF. As DNA, the CDR3 is TGTGCCAGCAGCTTACTCACAGGGGGCGGTGAGCAGTTCTTC.

V usage is TRBV11-3 and J usage is TRBJ2-6; possibly TRBD1 for D (5 bases). CDR1 and CDR2 (germline): SGHNT, YENEEA. This CDR3 contains 14 residues. V dropped 5 bases and J dropped 4 bases, with 9 bases sitting between them. CDR3 DNA: TGTGCCAGCAGCCCAGGGTCCGGGGCCAACGTCCTGACTTTC. It translates to CASSPGSGANVLTF. Based on the CDR3 plus reference TRBV11-3 and TRBJ2-6, the full variable domain is EAGVVQSPRYKIIEKKQPVAFWCNPISGHNTLYWYLQNLGQGPELLIRYENEEAVDDSQLPKDRFSAERLKGVDSTLKIQPAELGDSAVYLCASSPGSGANVLTFGAGSRLTVL.

The gene calls are TRBV19 and TRBJ1-5, with D maybe TRBD1 (5 bases). Per the germline V gene, CDR1 is LNHDA and CDR2 is SQIVND (reference sequence). This CDR3 is 12 amino acids long. Trimming removed 6 bases at V and 4 bases at J, with 7 bases between. The CDR3 nucleotides read TGTGCCAGTAGCGACAGTAATCAGCCCCAGCATTTT. It yields the protein CASSDSNQPQHF.

The gene calls are TRBV2 and TRBJ1-2, with TRBD1 as a possible D gene (6 bases). This CDR3 region has 13 residues. Germline lookup yields CDR1 SNHLY and CDR2 FYNNEI. The V gene lost 2 bases and the J gene lost 3 bases, with 7 bases spanning the gap. The CDR3 here is CASSEYRDYGYTF. The DNA for the CDR3 is TGTGCCAGCAGTGAATACAGGGACTATGGCTACACCTTC.

The J gene is TRBJ1-1, the V gene TRBV5-4; D is unclear. CDR1 is SGHNT, CDR2 YYREEE, per germline (reference sequence). Trimming took off 1 base at V and 5 bases at J, with 9 bases between the two ends. CDR3 size: 13 residues. CDR3 nucleotides: TGTGCCAGCAGCTTGTCGGGGAGGACTGAAGCTTTCTTT. Translated, it gives CASSLSGRTEAFF.

The genes are TRBV18 and TRBJ2-7; 8 nucleotides match TRBD2. Per germline, CDR1 KGHSH and CDR2 LQKENI. The ends lost 3 bases at V and 7 bases at J; junction bases unmatched: 5. This CDR3 contains 13 residues. CDR3 nucleotides: TGTGCCAGCTCACCTAGCGGGAAGGGTGAGCAGTACGTC. It specifies CASSPSGKGEQYV.

This chain connects TRBV11-3 to TRBJ1-5; D is ambiguous. Germline values: CDR1 SGHNT, CDR2 YENEEA. With 4 bases removed from V and 0 bases from J, the gap between germline ends came to 16 bases. This CDR3 is 17 amino acids long. The CDR3 spells CASSYLRRAGSNQPQHF. Written as DNA, the CDR3 is TGTGCCAGCAGCTACTTGAGGCGGGCGGGTAGCAATCAGCCCCAGCATTTT. The entire variable domain, with the rest obtained from reference TRBV11-3 and TRBJ1-5, is as follows: EAGVVQSPRYKIIEKKQPVAFWCNPISGHNTLYWYLQNLGQGPELLIRYENEEAVDDSQLPKDRFSAERLKGVDSTLKIQPAELGDSAVYLCASSYLRRAGSNQPQHFGDGTRLSIL.